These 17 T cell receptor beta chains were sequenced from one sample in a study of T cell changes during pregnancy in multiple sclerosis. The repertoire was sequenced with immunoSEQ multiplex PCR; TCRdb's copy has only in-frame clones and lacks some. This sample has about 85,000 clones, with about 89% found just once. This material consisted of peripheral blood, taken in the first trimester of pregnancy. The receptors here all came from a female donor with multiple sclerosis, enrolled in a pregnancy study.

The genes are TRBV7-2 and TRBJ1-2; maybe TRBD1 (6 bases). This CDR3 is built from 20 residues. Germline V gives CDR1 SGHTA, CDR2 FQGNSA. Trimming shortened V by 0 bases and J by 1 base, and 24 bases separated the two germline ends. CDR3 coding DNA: TGTGCCAGCAGCTTAGCGCTAAGTGGCAGGGGCGCAACTTTTAACTATGGCTACACCTTC. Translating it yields CASSLALSGRGATFNYGYTF.

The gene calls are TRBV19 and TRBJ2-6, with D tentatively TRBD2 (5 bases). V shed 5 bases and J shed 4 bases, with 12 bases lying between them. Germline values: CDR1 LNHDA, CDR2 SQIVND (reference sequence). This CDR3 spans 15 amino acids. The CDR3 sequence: CASSLGLAGANVLTF. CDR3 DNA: TGTGCCAGTAGTTTAGGACTGGCGGGGGCCAACGTCCTGACTTTC.

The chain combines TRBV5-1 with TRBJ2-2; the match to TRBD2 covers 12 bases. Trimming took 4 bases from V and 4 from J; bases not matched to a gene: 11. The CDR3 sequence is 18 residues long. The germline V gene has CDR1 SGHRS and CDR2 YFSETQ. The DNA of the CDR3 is TGCGCCAGCAGCCCCTCACTACTAGCGGGAGGCCCCACCGGGGAGCTGTTTTTT. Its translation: CASSPSLLAGGPTGELFF.

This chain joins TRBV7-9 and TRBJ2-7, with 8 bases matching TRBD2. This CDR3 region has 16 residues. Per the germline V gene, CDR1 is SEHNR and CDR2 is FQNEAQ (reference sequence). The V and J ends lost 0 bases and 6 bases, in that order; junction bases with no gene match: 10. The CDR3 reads CASSLAGAGVGLEQYF. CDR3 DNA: TGTGCCAGCAGCTTAGCTGGAGCGGGGGTAGGTCTCGAGCAGTACTTC.

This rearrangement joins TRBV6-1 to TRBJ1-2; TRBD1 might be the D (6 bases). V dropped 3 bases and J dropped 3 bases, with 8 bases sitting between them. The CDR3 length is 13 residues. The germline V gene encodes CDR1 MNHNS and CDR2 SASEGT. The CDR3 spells CASSEWTDYGYTF. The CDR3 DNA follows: TGTGCCAGCAGTGAGTGGACAGACTATGGCTACACCTTC.

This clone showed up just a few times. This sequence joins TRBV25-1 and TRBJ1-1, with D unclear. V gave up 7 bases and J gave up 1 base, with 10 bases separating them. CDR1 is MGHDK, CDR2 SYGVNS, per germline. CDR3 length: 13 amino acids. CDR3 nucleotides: TGTGCCAGCACTGTTGGAGGGAACACTGAAGCTTTCTTT. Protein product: CASTVGGNTEAFF.

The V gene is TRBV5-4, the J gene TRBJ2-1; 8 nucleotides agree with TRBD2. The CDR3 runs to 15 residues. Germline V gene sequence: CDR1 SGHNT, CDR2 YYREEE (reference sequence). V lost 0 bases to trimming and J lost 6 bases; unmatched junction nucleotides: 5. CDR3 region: CASSLVRTSSNEQFF. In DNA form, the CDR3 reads TGTGCCAGCAGCTTGGTCAGGACTAGCAGCAATGAGCAGTTCTTC.

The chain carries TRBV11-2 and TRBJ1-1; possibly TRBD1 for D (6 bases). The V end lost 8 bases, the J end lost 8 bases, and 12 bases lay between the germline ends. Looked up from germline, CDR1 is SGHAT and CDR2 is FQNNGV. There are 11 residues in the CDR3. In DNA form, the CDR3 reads TGTGCCAGCTTGGGGGGGCCCGAAGCTTTCTTT. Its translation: CASLGGPEAFF.

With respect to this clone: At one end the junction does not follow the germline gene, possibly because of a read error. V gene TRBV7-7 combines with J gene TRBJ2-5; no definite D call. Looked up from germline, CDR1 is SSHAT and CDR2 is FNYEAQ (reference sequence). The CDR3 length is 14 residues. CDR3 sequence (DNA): TGTGCTAGCAGCTTAGTATTTTCAGAAGAGACCCAGTACTTC. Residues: CASSLVFSEETQYF.

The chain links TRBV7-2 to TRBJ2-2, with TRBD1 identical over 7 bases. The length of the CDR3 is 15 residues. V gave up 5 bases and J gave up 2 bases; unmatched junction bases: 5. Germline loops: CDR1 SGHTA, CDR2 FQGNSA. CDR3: CASSPQGTNTGELFF. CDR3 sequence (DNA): TGTGCCAGCAGCCCACAGGGGACAAACACCGGGGAGCTGTTTTTT.

In DNA form, the CDR3 reads TGTGCCAGCAGCGCTGGACTAGCGGGGGCTTTGGTGGAGCAGTTCTTC. The encoded protein is CASSAGLAGALVEQFF. The chain carries TRBV9 and TRBJ2-1; 13 bases line up with TRBD2. The CDR3 spans 16 residues. V shed 3 bases, J shed 10 bases, and the junction held 10 bases outside the gene matches. Germline-derived CDR1 and CDR2 are SGDLS and YYNGEE.

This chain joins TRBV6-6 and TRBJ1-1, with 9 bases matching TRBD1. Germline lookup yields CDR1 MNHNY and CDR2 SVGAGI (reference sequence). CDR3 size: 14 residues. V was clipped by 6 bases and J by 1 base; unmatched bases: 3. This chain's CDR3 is CASRDRGQNTEAFF. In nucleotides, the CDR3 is TGTGCCAGCAGGGACAGGGGACAGAACACTGAAGCTTTCTTT.

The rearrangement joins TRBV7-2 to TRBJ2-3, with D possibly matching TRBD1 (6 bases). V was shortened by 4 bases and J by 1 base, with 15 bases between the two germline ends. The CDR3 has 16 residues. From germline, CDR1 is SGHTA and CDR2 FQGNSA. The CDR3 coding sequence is TGTGCCAGCAGCTCATGGGACACCTCGGGCACAGATACGCAGTATTTT. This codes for CASSSWDTSGTDTQYF.

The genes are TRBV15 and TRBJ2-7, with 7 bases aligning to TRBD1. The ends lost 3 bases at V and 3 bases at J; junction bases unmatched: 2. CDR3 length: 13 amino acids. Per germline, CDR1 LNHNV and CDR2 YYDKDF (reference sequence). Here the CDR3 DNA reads TGTGCCACCAGCAGCCGGGACAGCTACGAGCAGTACTTC. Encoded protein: CATSSRDSYEQYF.

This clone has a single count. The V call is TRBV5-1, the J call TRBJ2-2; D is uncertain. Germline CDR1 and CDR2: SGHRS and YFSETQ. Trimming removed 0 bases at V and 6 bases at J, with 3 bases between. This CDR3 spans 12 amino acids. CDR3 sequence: CASSLGAGELFF. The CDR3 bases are TGCGCCAGCAGCTTGGGAGCCGGGGAGCTGTTTTTT.

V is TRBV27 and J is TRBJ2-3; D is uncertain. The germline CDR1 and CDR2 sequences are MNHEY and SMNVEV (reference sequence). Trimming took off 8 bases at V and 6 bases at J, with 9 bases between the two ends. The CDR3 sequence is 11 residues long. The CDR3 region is CASSMRDTQYF. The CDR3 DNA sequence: TGTGCCAGCTCCATGAGGGATACGCAGTATTTT.

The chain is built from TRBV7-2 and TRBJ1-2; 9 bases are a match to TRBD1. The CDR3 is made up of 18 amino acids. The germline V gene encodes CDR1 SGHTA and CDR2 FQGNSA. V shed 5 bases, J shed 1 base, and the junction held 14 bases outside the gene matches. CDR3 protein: CASSIIGQGPTYNYGYTF. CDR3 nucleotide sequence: TGTGCCAGCAGCATTATCGGACAGGGGCCCACTTATAACTATGGCTACACCTTC. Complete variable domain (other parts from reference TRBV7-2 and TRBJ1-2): GAGVSQSPSNKVTEKGKDVELRCDPISGHTALYWYRQSLGQGLEFLIYFQGNSAPDKSGLPSDRFSAERTGGSVSTLTIQRTQQEDSAVYLCASSIIGQGPTYNYGYTFGSGTRLTVV.